This T cell receptor beta chain originates from a study of T cells in Graves' hyperthyroidism and ophthalmopathy (dated by TCRdb to between 2018 and 2020). Study-wide context: Peripheral blood was collected at initial diagnosis, before any treatment. The roughly 100 discovery patients were randomly divided into training and test sets at a 7:3 ratio. After blood sampling, hyperthyroidism patients were treated with methimazole at a starting dose of 30 mg daily, and ophthalmopathy patients were treated with high-dose intravenous methylprednisolone. A discovery cohort of fewer than 110 patients, approximately 45 with Graves' ophthalmopathy and 55 to 60 with stable Graves' hyperthyroidism, was used to find distinguishing TCR V-J signatures. The paper reports TCR Vbeta CDR3 sequencing of about 140 peripheral blood samples: some 41 ophthalmopathy, fewer than 80 hyperthyroidism and roughly 17 progressor patients. Thyroid tissue and blood T-cell repertoires from over 5 Graves' hyperthyroidism patients were also compared in the study. Whether ophthalmopathy could be predicted prospectively was tested in an independent validation cohort made up of 18 to 20 hyperthyroidism patients plus 17 patients who later progressed to ophthalmopathy.

The germline V gene (reference sequence) gives CDR1 as DFQATT and CDR2 as SNEGSKA. Clipping removes 5 bases from V and 2 bases from J, with 12 as the unmatched junction base count. From its cysteine to its phenylalanine, the CDR3 spans 16 amino acids. Just the 48-base CDR3 DNA is kept, in frame starting at base 1. TCR beta CDR3 regions were amplified from RNA transcripts. The first round of RT-PCR for the TCR CDR3 was performed with the HTBI primer set and the Qiagen OneStep RT-PCR kit. Libraries were constructed in a second round of multiplex PCR, after which size selection and purification were performed. Libraries were sequenced paired-end with 100 bp reads on an Illumina HiSeq2000. Regarding the original processing steps: Raw data were processed with SOAPnuke, discarding reads with adapters, uncalled bases, mean Phred below 15, or no exact constant-primer or identifier match. COPE v1.2.5 was used to merge high-quality paired reads, and clonotypes were defined as unique nucleotide sequences. MiTCR v1.1 was used to align the clonotypes against IMGT TRBV, TRBD and TRBJ reference segments. The analysis was restricted to V-J combinations with a frequency above 0.0001, which together covered approximately 99% of the repertoires. A TCS score was defined as the ratio between F50 (clonal expansion) and ExV (chaos), using BLOSUM62-based TCRdist between CDR3 peptides within each V-J. Welch's t-statistics and random forest reduced roughly 540 V-J features to roughly 13, which were used in a naive Bayes classifier (R e1071). TCRdb passed the public sequencing reads through fastp at Q25 and MiXCR, retaining productive beta sequences. A single entry per CDR3 protein holds the most common genes and DNA from its merged rows. The V and J calls and clone size are TCRdb's, not the authors'. This sample holds around 700,000 distinct CDR3 sequences; around a sixth were observed only once. 16% of the sample lies in the top ten.

Hyperthyroidism patients were newly diagnosed, with disease duration under 2 months, and aged 18 to 65 years. Exclusion was applied to patients with uncontrolled infections, other autoimmune diseases, pregnancy or lactation. Diagnoses were based on clinical symptoms, serum thyroxine and TRAb, thyroid ultrasound and orbital computed tomography. Blood from progressor patients was collected at the time of first diagnosis with hyperthyroidism, before any ophthalmopathy symptoms had appeared. PBMCs were isolated from about 9.1 ml of fresh peripheral blood by Ficoll-Paque density gradient centrifugation. Patients classed as progressors first received a Graves' hyperthyroidism diagnosis and then went on to develop ophthalmopathy during follow-up. Trizol reagent was used to extract total RNA, and RNA quality was then checked on an Agilent 2100 Bioanalyzer. Points the paper makes about the study in general: Sample size was not statistically predetermined, and investigators were not blinded to group allocation. Most expanded thyroid clonotypes (frequency above 0.001) were also found in blood, which suggests that blood repertoires may mirror thyroid immune responses. In validation, progression to ophthalmopathy was predicted by the model with 55% to 71% sensitivity and approximately 78% specificity, a median of 6.5 months before onset. A model built on a 13 V-J signature distinguished ophthalmopathy from stable hyperthyroidism, reaching 85% to 90% sensitivity and around 82% specificity in cross-validation and 80%/75% in testing.

In this sample, this clonotype turned up a few times. No cognate antigen has been identified for it. No qualities accompany the bases; no much larger clone lies one base away. This clonotype was sampled from a woman aged 50 to 65 with Graves' hyperthyroidism that later progressed to Graves' ophthalmopathy. This chain is built from TRBV20-1 and TRBJ2-1, and TRBD1 aligns with 7 junction nucleotides. The sample taken for sequencing was blood. The CDR3 region has the sequence CSAFNSGTETYNEQFF. The base sequence is TGCAGTGCTTTTAACTCCGGGACAGAGACCTACAATGAGCAGTTCTTC.